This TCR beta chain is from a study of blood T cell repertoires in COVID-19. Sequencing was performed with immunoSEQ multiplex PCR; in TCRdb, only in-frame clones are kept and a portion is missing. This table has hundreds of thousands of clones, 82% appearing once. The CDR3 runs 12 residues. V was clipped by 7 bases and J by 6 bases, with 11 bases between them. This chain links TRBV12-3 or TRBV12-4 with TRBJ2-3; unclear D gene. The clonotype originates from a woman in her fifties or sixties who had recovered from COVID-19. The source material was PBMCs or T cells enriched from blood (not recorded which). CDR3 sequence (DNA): TGTGCCAGCACTCGAGGAGTGGATACGCAGTATTTT. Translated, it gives CASTRGVDTQYF.